This TCR beta chain was sequenced for a study of T-cell memory formation after mild COVID-19. At the level of the study: Across donors, TCR clusters were largely donor specific.

On this clonotype: Its specificity is not known.

Via MiXCR, TCRdb re-called the 5' RACE reads, giving one row per CDR3 protein. The data contain 70,000 to 100,000 distinct CDR3 sequences, over 12% of them singletons. Trimming cost V 2 bases and J 5 bases, with 13 bases left between them. Germline CDR1 is MNHEY and CDR2 is SMNVEV (reference sequence). This CDR3 is 15 amino acids long. Study-level findings and limits: Clones that got smaller from day 15 to 85 had even CD4/CD8, while clones growing later tipped toward CD4+. Shrinking CD4+ clones were chiefly CM and EM; CD8+ ones were chiefly EMRA.

The sequence was collected from a man younger than 35 who had mild COVID-19 (a few samples of this study predate the infection). Cell type and time point are not known. The sequencing sample was made of PBMCs or a T cell subset sorted from them (not recorded which). The J gene is TRBJ1-5, the V gene TRBV27; D gene ambiguous. The CDR3 protein is CASSLQSGSDQPQHF. CDR3 sequence (DNA): TGTGCCAGCAGTTTACAGTCCGGTTCCGATCAGCCCCAGCATTTT.